One and the same sample provided the 2 T cell receptor beta chains below, sequenced in a study of technical replicates of blood from a handful of donors. Only in-frame clones appear in the TCRdb table, and some are missing; sequencing was by immunoSEQ multiplex PCR. The sample has more than 90,000 clones, approximately 95% seen once. Material: T cells isolated from PBMCs. These receptor sequences come from a human donor in good health.

The chain carries TRBV21-1 and TRBJ2-7; the D call in the table, TRBD1, was not verified against the DNA. TRBV21-1 is classified as a pseudogene. There are 14 residues in the CDR3. The CDR3 sequence: CASSNAVQVYEQYF. In nucleotides, the CDR3 is TGTGCCAGCAGCAATGCTGTACAGGTCTACGAGCAGTACTTC.

V gene TRBV6-1 combines with J gene TRBJ1-2, with D possibly matching TRBD1 (5 bases). Between the trimmed V and J ends, which lost 4 bases and 5 bases, there was a span of 17 bases. The CDR3 totals 15 residues. In germline, CDR1 is MNHNS, CDR2 SASEGT. CDR3: CASSGQDSRGYGYTF. Here the CDR3 DNA reads TGTGCCAGCAGTGGACAAGACAGCCGGGGGTATGGCTACACCTTC.